The 31 T cell receptor beta chains below were found in one sample sequenced in a study of blood T cell repertoires in COVID-19. Generated by immunoSEQ multiplex PCR, the TCRdb table keeps only in-frame clones and is missing some. The repertoire holds some 370,000 clones, with around 89% as singletons. The sample taken for sequencing was peripheral blood. These receptors all come from a man aged 35 to 55 with acute or convalescent COVID-19.

The chain employs TRBV4-3 and TRBJ2-2, with D tentatively TRBD1 (5 bases). Germline lookup yields CDR1 LGHNA and CDR2 YSLEER. Trimming removed 0 bases from V and 1 base from J, with 9 bases in between. This CDR3 comprises 16 residues. CDR3 coding DNA: TGCGCCAGCAGCCAAGATCGGACAATGAACACCGGGGAGCTGTTTTTT. This codes for CASSQDRTMNTGELFF.

This rearrangement joins TRBV5-1 to TRBJ2-3, with no clear D. Trimming stripped 1 base from V and 4 bases from J, with 16 bases between. The CDR3 contains 16 residues. CDR1 SGHRS and CDR2 YFSETQ come from the germline V gene. In DNA, the CDR3 is TGCGCCAGCAGCTTGTTGCCAGAAGGTGAGGCAGATACGCAGTATTTT. It yields the protein CASSLLPEGEADTQYF.

A remark on this clone: In the same sample, other DNA sequences code for this CDR3. The chain has TRBV7-9 and TRBJ1-1; D not certain. Germline V lookup: CDR1 SEHNR, CDR2 FQNEAQ (reference sequence). The CDR3 runs 14 residues. The V end was cut by 1 base, the J end by 3 bases, with 9 bases between. The CDR3 sequence: CASSLGVADTEAFF. DNA for the CDR3: TGTGCCAGCAGCTTAGGTGTGGCGGACACTGAAGCTTTCTTT.

The rearrangement links TRBV6-5 to TRBJ1-2; the match to TRBD1 covers 7 bases. CDR3 length: 15 amino acids. With 4 bases clipped from V and 7 bases from J, the junction kept 12 bases outside the gene matches. Germline CDR1 and CDR2: MNHEY and SVGAGI. CDR3 loop: CASSSQGQVVGGYTF. CDR3 coding DNA: TGTGCCAGCAGTTCCCAAGGACAGGTAGTAGGTGGCTACACCTTC.

The J gene is TRBJ1-5, the V gene TRBV18; the D is unclear. Per the germline V gene, CDR1 is KGHSH and CDR2 is LQKENI. The CDR3 consists of 12 residues. V shed 3 bases and J shed 8 bases, with 8 bases lying between them. CDR3 sequence reads: CASSPPGEPQHF. As DNA, the CDR3 is TGTGCCAGCTCACCCCCCGGGGAGCCCCAGCATTTT.

The CDR3 sequence is CASSPTAARSTDTQYF. The CDR3 region has the DNA TGTGCCAGCTCACCTACAGCGGCGAGAAGCACAGATACGCAGTATTTT. The J gene is TRBJ2-3, the V gene TRBV18; tentative D call: TRBD2 (5 bases). Germline assignment: CDR1 KGHSH and CDR2 LQKENI. CDR3 length: 16 residues. Trimming stripped 3 bases from V and 0 bases from J, with 13 bases between.

The CDR3 sequence is CSASSTEDYGYTF. CDR3 nucleotides: TGCAGTGCTAGTTCGACAGAGGACTATGGCTACACCTTC. The chain recombines TRBV20-1 with TRBJ1-2; TRBD1 might be the D (5 bases). Trimming removed 3 bases from V and 3 bases from J, with 11 bases in between. The CDR3 covers 13 residues. Germline CDR1 reads DFQATT; CDR2 reads SNEGSKA (reference sequence).

The chain links TRBV7-9 to TRBJ1-5, with 7 positions matching TRBD1. V shed 1 base and J 0 bases; nucleotides not matched to a gene: 6. This CDR3 spans 17 amino acids. Germline-derived CDR1 and CDR2 are SEHNR and FQNEAQ (reference sequence). CDR3 in amino acids: CASSLVGGTASNQPQHF. The CDR3 DNA follows: TGTGCCAGCAGCTTAGTAGGGGGGACAGCTAGCAATCAGCCCCAGCATTTT.

CDR3 sequence reads: CASQTTGELFF. The CDR3 DNA reads as TGTGCCAGCCAGACTACCGGGGAGCTGTTTTTT. The chain employs TRBV11-2 and TRBJ2-2, with D unresolved. The length of the CDR3 is 11 residues. Germline lookup yields CDR1 SGHAT and CDR2 FQNNGV. V was pared by 8 bases and J by 5 bases, with 6 bases between.

The chain recombines TRBV2 with TRBJ1-5, with a weak D call TRBD1 (5 bases). Trimming left V 2 bases short and J 7 bases short, with 12 bases between. CDR1 is SNHLY, CDR2 FYNNEI, per germline. This CDR3 comprises 14 residues. The chain's CDR3 is CASSESRAGQPQHF. For the CDR3, the DNA is TGTGCCAGCAGTGAATCCAGGGCTGGGCAGCCCCAGCATTTT.

This chain uses TRBV7-8 with TRBJ2-1; 11 bases agree with TRBD1. The CDR3 contains 19 residues. The germline V gene has CDR1 SGHVS and CDR2 FQNEAQ. Trimming removed 2 bases from V and 7 bases from J; junction bases left unmatched: 16. The CDR3 loop is CASSLSGQGAYGDSNEQFF. The DNA of the CDR3 is TGTGCCAGCAGCTTAAGCGGACAGGGGGCATATGGTGACAGTAATGAGCAGTTCTTC.

In nucleotides, the CDR3 is TGTGCCAGCAGCCTTTCCGACCTCGGGGGATCCCAGTTCTTC. Translation: CASSLSDLGGSQFF. The chain links TRBV9 to TRBJ2-1; TRBD2 might be the D (6 bases). V was pared by 4 bases and J by 13 bases, with 21 bases between. Germline-derived CDR1 and CDR2 are SGDLS and YYNGEE. The CDR3 runs 14 residues.

The CDR3 bases are TGCGCCAGCAGCTTGGAAGGGGTAGGGGAGACCCAGTACTTC. Its translation is CASSLEGVGETQYF. This chain connects TRBV5-1 to TRBJ2-5, with a possible D match to TRBD1 (5 bases). CDR3 length: 14 amino acids. The V end lost 0 bases, the J end lost 5 bases, and 11 bases lay between the germline ends. Germline V gives CDR1 SGHRS, CDR2 YFSETQ.

The chain couples TRBV20-1 to TRBJ1-5, with D maybe TRBD1 (6 bases). Trimming took off 3 bases at V and 7 bases at J, with 7 bases between the two ends. Germline V gene data show CDR1 as DFQATT and CDR2 as SNEGSKA (reference sequence). This CDR3 contains 11 residues. CDR3 amino acids: CSARRGQPQHF. In DNA, the CDR3 is TGCAGTGCTAGGAGGGGGCAGCCCCAGCATTTT.

The table lists this clone with a few counts. V and J are TRBV28 and TRBJ2-7, with D uncertain. The CDR3 loop spans 12 amino acids. Germline loops: CDR1 MDHEN, CDR2 SYDVKM. Between the trimmed V and J ends, which lost 3 bases and 3 bases, there was a span of 6 bases. CDR3 in DNA: TGTGCCAGCAGTTTTTTGCGCTACGAGCAGTACTTC. Encoded protein: CASSFLRYEQYF.

This clone was seen only a few times. This chain connects TRBV27 to TRBJ1-6, with D maybe TRBD1 (5 bases). The ends were cut back, 6 bases at V and 2 bases at J, with 11 bases in the middle. The CDR3 contains 15 residues. Germline CDR1 MNHEY, CDR2 SMNVEV (reference sequence). As DNA, the CDR3 is TGTGCCAGCAGCGCAGGGTGGACCTATAATTCACCCCTCCACTTT. Amino acid sequence: CASSAGWTYNSPLHF.

CDR3 bases: TGTGCCAGCAGGCGGACAGGGCCGCGCGAGCAGTACTTC. Encoded protein: CASRRTGPREQYF. V gene TRBV6-5 combines with J gene TRBJ2-7, with 8 nucleotides matching TRBD1. V was pared by 6 bases and J by 6 bases, with 7 bases of the junction left unmatched. The germline V gene encodes CDR1 MNHEY and CDR2 SVGAGI. This CDR3 is 13 amino acids long.

This clone appeared once. V usage is TRBV9 and J usage is TRBJ1-2; 7 bases fit TRBD1. Germline assignment: CDR1 SGDLS and CDR2 YYNGEE. V gave up 2 bases and J gave up 8 bases; unmatched junction bases: 12. The CDR3 runs 15 residues. The CDR3 loop reads CASSVYPEGAGGYTF. In nucleotides, the CDR3 is TGTGCCAGCAGCGTTTACCCGGAGGGGGCGGGAGGCTACACCTTC.

The gene calls are TRBV12-3 or TRBV12-4 and TRBJ1-6; 8 bases are a match to TRBD1. The V gene end was trimmed by 5 bases and the J gene end by 10 bases; junction bases not matched to a gene: 4. CDR3 length: 13 amino acids. This CDR3 is CASSPQGGSPLHF. The CDR3 DNA reads TGTGCCAGCAGTCCACAGGGGGGATCACCCCTCCACTTT.

This sequence joins TRBV28 and TRBJ2-1; 9 bases agree with TRBD1. J gave up 3 bases and V 10 bases, and 10 bases lay outside the gene matches. Per the germline V gene, CDR1 is MDHEN and CDR2 is SYDVKM. CDR3 length equals 15 residues. The CDR3 DNA is TGTGCCATCCTAATTACGGGACAGGGCTACAATGAGCAGTTCTTC. As protein: CAILITGQGYNEQFF. Full variable domain (rest looked up from reference TRBV28 and TRBJ2-1): DVKVTQSSRYLVKRTGEKVFLECVQDMDHENMFWYRQDPGLGLRLIYFSYDVKMKEKGDIPEGYSVSREKKERFSLILESASTNQTSMYLCAILITGQGYNEQFFGPGTRLTVL.

This chain joins TRBV7-3 and TRBJ1-5; no reliable D call. The CDR3 totals 13 residues. Between the trimmed V and J ends, which lost 2 bases and 7 bases, there was a span of 9 bases. Germline CDR1 and CDR2: SGHTA and FQGTGA. The CDR3 DNA follows: TGTGCCAGCAGCTTAGCGACATTGCAGCCCCAGCATTTT. Translation: CASSLATLQPQHF.

The chain links TRBV27 to TRBJ1-5; 8 bases agree with TRBD1. V shed 5 bases, J shed 5 bases, and the junction held 5 bases outside the gene matches. The CDR3 length is 14 residues. From germline, CDR1 is MNHEY and CDR2 SMNVEV (reference sequence). CDR3 amino acids: CASSPWDRYQPQHF. CDR3 nucleotide sequence: TGTGCCAGCAGTCCCTGGGACAGGTATCAGCCCCAGCATTTT.

V is TRBV24-1 and J is TRBJ1-5; D might be TRBD1 (5 bases). Germline V gene sequence: CDR1 KGHDR, CDR2 SFDVKD. The CDR3 is 15 amino acids. Trimming cost V 10 bases and J 3 bases, with 18 bases left between them. CDR3 bases: TGTGCCACTTCGCTCGGGACTGGGTACAATCAGCCCCAGCATTTT. This sequence encodes CATSLGTGYNQPQHF.

This clone was observed a handful of times. This sequence joins TRBV29-1 and TRBJ2-2, with 12 bases aligning to TRBD2. The CDR3 length is 15 residues. The V and J ends lost 8 bases and 1 base, in that order; junction bases with no gene match: 5. Germline assignment: CDR1 SQVTM and CDR2 ANQGSEA. CDR3 residues: CSRTSGDENTGELFF. The CDR3 coding sequence is TGCAGCCGGACTAGCGGGGACGAGAACACCGGGGAGCTGTTTTTT.

The genes are TRBV7-9 and TRBJ2-3, with D perhaps TRBD2 (6 bases). This CDR3 is 16 amino acids long. Germline-derived CDR1 and CDR2 are SEHNR and FQNEAQ (reference sequence). V was pared by 4 bases and J by 2 bases, with 16 bases between. The CDR3 sequence: CASSSRGREPTDTQYF. The CDR3 nucleotides are TGTGCCAGCAGCTCCCGAGGTCGGGAGCCCACAGATACGCAGTATTTT.

This chain links TRBV5-1 with TRBJ1-1; D not certain. Germline V CDR1 and CDR2: SGHRS, YFSETQ. The length of the CDR3 is 18 residues. V gave up 0 bases and J gave up 4 bases, with 22 bases separating them. DNA of the CDR3: TGCGCCAGCAGCTTGGGGGCCGATCCGGTAACACACGCCACTGAAGCTTTCTTT. It codes for CASSLGADPVTHATEAFF.

V is TRBV27 and J is TRBJ1-1, with D tentatively TRBD1 (6 bases). The CDR3 contains 15 residues. Trimming cost V 7 bases and J 4 bases, with 19 bases left between them. From germline, CDR1 is MNHEY and CDR2 SMNVEV (reference sequence). The CDR3 sequence is CASTTYGGGATEAFF. CDR3 in DNA: TGTGCCAGCACCACGTATGGGGGCGGAGCCACTGAAGCTTTCTTT.

With respect to this clone: The sample contains more than one DNA sequence encoding this CDR3. The rearrangement joins TRBV7-9 to TRBJ2-7, with D hard to call. Germline assignment: CDR1 SEHNR and CDR2 FQNEAQ (reference sequence). The CDR3 sequence is 12 residues long. The V and J ends lost 3 bases and 0 bases respectively, with 3 bases between them. CDR3: CASSFGSYEQYF. In DNA form, the CDR3 reads TGTGCCAGCAGCTTCGGCTCCTACGAGCAGTACTTC.

The chain has TRBV6-2 or TRBV6-3 and TRBJ2-3, with D possibly TRBD2 on 6 matching bases. CDR3 length: 15 residues. The germline V and J ends were trimmed by 3 bases and 5 bases, with 15 bases remaining between them. Germline V lookup: CDR1 MNHEY, CDR2 SVGEGT. CDR3 bases: TGTGCCAGCAGTTATGGACCGAGGGGAGGAGATACGCAGTATTTT. It is translated as CASSYGPRGGDTQYF.

Only one count was recorded for this clone. The chain uses TRBV28 and TRBJ1-3; D unresolved. Trimming left V 4 bases short and J 0 bases short, with 13 bases between. The CDR3 covers 16 residues. Germline loops: CDR1 MDHEN, CDR2 SYDVKM. CDR3 residues: CASSSVAERSGNTIYF. DNA for the CDR3: TGTGCCAGCAGTTCCGTGGCAGAACGCTCTGGAAACACCATATATTTT. Complete variable domain (other parts from reference TRBV28 and TRBJ1-3): DVKVTQSSRYLVKRTGEKVFLECVQDMDHENMFWYRQDPGLGLRLIYFSYDVKMKEKGDIPEGYSVSREKKERFSLILESASTNQTSMYLCASSSVAERSGNTIYFGEGSWLTVV.

Worth noting for this clone: Compared with germline, one end of the junction differs, possibly owing to a read error. CDR3 nucleotides: TGCAGCGTGGAAGGGTTAAGTCCGGGTCTTCACACTGAAGCTTTCTTT. Translating it yields CSVEGLSPGLHTEAFF. V usage is TRBV29-1 and J usage is TRBJ1-1; D is undetermined. This CDR3 is built from 16 residues. Germline values: CDR1 SQVTM, CDR2 ANQGSEA.